The clone carrying this T cell receptor (beta chain) showed up just a few times. Its antigen is undetermined. The same CDR3 also results from other DNA sequences found in this sample. Data came from immunoSEQ multiplex PCR; TCRdb stores just in-frame clones and leaves some out. The data hold 150,000 or so clones, with approximately 87% observed a single time. The CDR3 consists of 14 residues. The V segment lost 1 base and the J segment 4 bases; nucleotides outside the gene matches: 1. Germline V lookup: CDR1 MNHEY, CDR2 SVGAGI. This sample was taken from a study of T cell responses to AZD1222 COVID-19 vaccine. Study results and caveats: At study baseline, merely more than 5 AZD1222 recipients were seropositive. Donors skewed white British and female; clonal diversity was possibly underestimated. Researchers report vaccine-associated CD4 TCRs spanning spike, with dominance at 160-218 and 743-854. The study found Spike-specific TCR breadth and depth rose after two AZD1222 doses.

This chain links TRBV6-5 with TRBJ1-2; 9 nucleotides line up with TRBD1. The sequences come from peripheral blood, collected on day 0 of MenACWY control vaccination. This clonotype was sampled from an adult in good health. The CDR3 DNA sequence: TGTGCCAGCAGTTACTTGACAGGGGGCTATGGCTACACCTTC. Translated, it gives CASSYLTGGYGYTF.